The subject of this entry is one TCR beta chain. The antigen is undetermined. This sample is drawn from a study of graft-versus-host responses after intestinal transplantation. Assay: immunoSEQ multiplex PCR; the TCRdb copy retains only in-frame clones and omits some. This sample yields tens of thousands of clones, of which 85% to 90% are seen a single time; roughly 0.37% belongs to the top ten. Germline V gene lookup returns CDR1 PRHDT and CDR2 FYEKMQ (reference sequence). This CDR3 is built from 13 residues. Trimming pared 0 bases from V and 3 bases from J, leaving 6 bases between. The rearrangement uses TRBV13 and TRBJ2-7; D remains unclear. The input for sequencing was unstimulated CD4+ T cells sorted from spleen or lymph node cells, taken before intestinal transplant. This TCR derives from a human donor who received an intestinal transplant. CDR3 sequence (DNA): TGTGCCAGCAGCTTAGGGTCGGGCTACGAGCAGTACTTC. Its translation is CASSLGSGYEQYF.